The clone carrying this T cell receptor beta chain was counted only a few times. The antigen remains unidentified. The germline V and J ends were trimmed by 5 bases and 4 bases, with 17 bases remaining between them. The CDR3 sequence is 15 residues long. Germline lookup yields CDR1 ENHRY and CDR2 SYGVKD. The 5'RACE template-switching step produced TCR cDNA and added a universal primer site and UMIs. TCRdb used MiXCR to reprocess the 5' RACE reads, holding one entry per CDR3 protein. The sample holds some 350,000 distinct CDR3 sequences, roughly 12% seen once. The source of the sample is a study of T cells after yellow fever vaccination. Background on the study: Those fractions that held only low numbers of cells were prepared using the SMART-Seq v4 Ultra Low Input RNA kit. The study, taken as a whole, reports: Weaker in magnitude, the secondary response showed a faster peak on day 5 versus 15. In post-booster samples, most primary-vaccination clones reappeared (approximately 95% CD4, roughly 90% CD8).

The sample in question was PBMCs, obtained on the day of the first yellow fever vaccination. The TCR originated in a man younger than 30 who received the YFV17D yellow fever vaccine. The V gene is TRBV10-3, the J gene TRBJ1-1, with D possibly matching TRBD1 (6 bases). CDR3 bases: TGTGCCATCAGTACCAGGGGTTCGCTGGCCACTGAAGCTTTCTTT. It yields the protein CAISTRGSLATEAFF.